The entry below describes one TCR beta chain. The target antigen is unknown. Using immunoSEQ multiplex PCR, the repertoire was profiled, and TCRdb retains in-frame clones only, with some absent. The repertoire holds roughly 89,000 clones, 91% seen once, with 0.1% in the top ten. The data are from a study of graft-versus-host responses after intestinal transplantation. The TCR sequence derives from a human donor who received an intestinal transplant. Sequenced material: unstimulated CD4+ T cells sorted from spleen or lymph node cells, taken before intestinal transplant.

CDR3 sequence (DNA): TGTGCCAGTAGTACCCTTTCAGCAGATACGCAGTATTTT. This encodes CASSTLSADTQYF. The chain couples TRBV19 to TRBJ2-3, with D unresolved. Germline V gives CDR1 LNHDA, CDR2 SQIVND (reference sequence). This CDR3 has 13 amino acids. The ends were cut back, 4 bases at V and 4 bases at J, with 9 bases in the middle. Full variable domain (outside the CDR3, taken from reference TRBV19 and TRBJ2-3): DGGITQSPKYLFRKEGQNVTLSCEQNLNHDAMYWYRQDPGQGLRLIYYSQIVNDFQKGDIAEGYSVSREKKESFPLTVTSAQKNPTAFYLCASSTLSADTQYFGPGTRLTVL.